This T cell receptor beta chain is drawn from a study of shared clonotypes between healthy human individuals. This CDR3 has 16 residues. V lost 5 bases and J lost 4; bases outside the gene matches: 8. Looked up from germline, CDR1 is SGDLS and CDR2 is YYNGEE. Only in-frame clones appear in the TCRdb table, and some are missing; sequencing was by immunoSEQ multiplex PCR. This repertoire shows under 2,500,000 clones, 90% to 97% found once; its top ten account for roughly 0.13%. The TCR sequence derives from a man aged 18 to 35 in good health. The sample comprised naive CD4+ T cells sorted from blood. As to subset: CD45RA+ positively selected. The V and J genes are TRBV9 and TRBJ2-1; 11 bases map to TRBD2. In nucleotides, the CDR3 is TGTGCCAGCAGGCCAGAGGGGACTAGCGGATACAATGAGCAGTTCTTC. As protein: CASRPEGTSGYNEQFF.